These 20 T cell receptor beta chains share one sample of origin, sequenced in a study of response to subunit inactivated influenza vaccine. Each CDR3 protein gets one entry after TCRdb re-called the RT-PCR reads with MiXCR. The sample shows 600,000 to 850,000 distinct CDR3 sequences, around 15% of them seen only once. The sample in question was PBMCs from blood, obtained around two weeks before vaccination. The source of these receptors is a man aged 50-59 years who received an inactivated influenza vaccine.

This clonotype was picked up many times. The chain uses TRBV5-1 and TRBJ2-3; D possibly corresponds to TRBD1 (6 bases). Germline CDR1 SGHRS, CDR2 YFSETQ. The CDR3 loop spans 14 amino acids. The ends were cut back, 5 bases at V and 3 bases at J, with 13 bases in the middle. CDR3 residues: CASRTGTMTDTQYF. The CDR3 DNA sequence: TGCGCCAGCAGGACCGGGACAATGACAGATACGCAGTATTTT.

This chain connects TRBV28 to TRBJ2-7; 9 positions agree with TRBD2. With V trimmed by 1 base and J by 1 base, 11 bases remained unmatched. The germline CDR1 and CDR2 sequences are MDHEN and SYDVKM. This CDR3 is 18 amino acids long. CDR3 nucleotides: TGTGCCAGCAGTTTATTGGCTAGCGGGACCATTTTTTCCTACGAGCAGTACTTC. It translates to CASSLLASGTIFSYEQYF.

The table lists this clonotype with a few counts. V is TRBV20-1 and J is TRBJ1-5; D uncertain. Germline CDR1 is DFQATT and CDR2 is SNEGSKA (reference sequence). The CDR3 sequence is 15 residues long. The germline V and J ends were trimmed by 0 bases and 2 bases, with 11 bases remaining between them. Written as DNA, the CDR3 is TGCAGTGCTAGAGAAACGGGCGCAGGCAATCAGCCCCAGCATTTT. Translation: CSARETGAGNQPQHF.

This clonotype has more than one count but fewer than ten. The chain employs TRBV6-5 and TRBJ2-2; 8 bases agree with TRBD2. The J segment lost 4 bases and the V segment lost 0 bases, leaving 13 bases of the junction unmatched. The CDR3 is 19 amino acids. The V gene's germline CDR1 is MNHEY and CDR2 SVGAGI. This chain's CDR3 is CASSYSLAGTPTLTGELFF. The CDR3 DNA reads TGTGCCAGCAGTTACTCGTTAGCGGGGACCCCCACACTCACCGGGGAGCTGTTTTTT.

About this clonotype itself: A much larger clone sits a single nucleotide away, making a read error possible. The chain uses TRBV28 and TRBJ2-5; unclear D gene. V lost 4 bases and J 4 bases, leaving 13 bases between the germline ends. Germline CDR1 and CDR2: MDHEN and SYDVKM. The CDR3 covers 14 residues. In nucleotides, the CDR3 is TGTGCCAGCAGTTCGGACGGAGAGCGAGAGACCCAGTACTTC. Translation gives CASSSDGERETQYF. The complete variable domain, with remaining parts taken from reference TRBV28 and TRBJ2-5, reads DVKVTQSSRYLVKRTGEKVFLECVQDMDHENMFWYRQDPGLGLRLIYFSYDVKMKEKGDIPEGYSVSREKKERFSLILESASTNQTSMYLCASSSDGERETQYFGPGTRLLVL.

This clonotype was found a few times. The J gene is TRBJ2-2, the V gene TRBV20-1, with a tentative D call TRBD2 (5 bases). Germline V lookup: CDR1 DFQATT, CDR2 SNEGSKA (reference sequence). Trimming shortened V by 3 bases and J by 5 bases, and 16 bases separated the two germline ends. The CDR3 is 15 amino acids. Here the CDR3 reads CSASYPGSRTGELFF. DNA of the CDR3: TGCAGTGCTAGTTATCCGGGGTCGAGGACCGGGGAGCTGTTTTTT.

This clonotype was detected only a few times. V usage is TRBV20-1 and J usage is TRBJ2-1; possibly TRBD2 for D (5 bases). The V gene lost 1 base and the J gene lost 9 bases, with 10 bases spanning the gap. Looked up from germline, CDR1 is DFQATT and CDR2 is SNEGSKA (reference sequence). CDR3 length equals 12 residues. The CDR3 here is CSARVGVVEQFF. Here the CDR3 DNA reads TGCAGTGCTAGAGTCGGGGTCGTTGAGCAGTTCTTC.

The J gene is TRBJ2-1, the V gene TRBV5-4; possible D gene TRBD2, 6 bases. CDR3 size: 15 residues. V was shortened by 0 bases and J by 2 bases, with 9 bases between the two germline ends. Germline V gene lookup returns CDR1 SGHNT and CDR2 YYREEE (reference sequence). The CDR3 protein is CASSLGWGAYNEQFF. The CDR3, as DNA: TGTGCCAGCAGCTTGGGTTGGGGGGCCTACAATGAGCAGTTCTTC.

The CDR3 DNA follows: TGTGCCACCGGACTGTCAACAGATACGCAGTATTTT. Translating it yields CATGLSTDTQYF. The genes are TRBV24-1 and TRBJ2-3, with a possible D match to TRBD2 (5 bases). V shed 9 bases and J shed 3 bases, with 9 bases lying between them. Germline V lookup: CDR1 KGHDR, CDR2 SFDVKD. The CDR3 covers 12 residues.

In this sample, this clonotype turned up a few times. This sequence joins TRBV6-1 and TRBJ1-5, with TRBD1 identical over 10 bases. Looked up from germline, CDR1 is MNHNS and CDR2 is SASEGT. This CDR3 has 16 residues. The trim removed 7 bases at V and 1 base at J, leaving 7 bases unmatched. CDR3: CASISDRGLSNQPQHF. CDR3 coding DNA: TGTGCCAGCATCTCGGACAGGGGGTTAAGCAATCAGCCCCAGCATTTT.

V gene TRBV5-6 combines with J gene TRBJ2-1, with 10 bases fitting TRBD2. The germline V gene encodes CDR1 SGHDT and CDR2 YYEEEE. This CDR3 spans 17 amino acids. The ends lost 0 bases at V and 2 bases at J; junction bases unmatched: 5. CDR3 DNA: TGTGCCAGCAGCTTGGACGGACTAGCGGATACCTACAATGAGCAGTTCTTC. Residues: CASSLDGLADTYNEQFF. Supplemented by reference TRBV5-6 and TRBJ2-1, the full variable domain reads DAGVTQSPTHLIKTRGQQVTLRCSPKSGHDTVSWYQQALGQGPQFIFQYYEEEERQRGNFPDRFSGHQFPNYSSELNVNALLLGDSALYLCASSLDGLADTYNEQFFGPGTRLTVL.

This chain links TRBV9 with TRBJ1-5; the D gene is possibly TRBD1 (5 bases). The CDR3 consists of 15 residues. Germline lookup yields CDR1 SGDLS and CDR2 YYNGEE. The V end lost 4 bases, the J end lost 3 bases, and 14 bases lay between the germline ends. The CDR3 DNA sequence: TGTGCCAGCAGCACATCCGGGACGCCCAATCAGCCCCAGCATTTT. Protein: CASSTSGTPNQPQHF.

CDR3 loop: CASSLRGHYNEQFF. CDR3 nucleotide sequence: TGCGCCAGCAGCTTGAGGGGCCACTACAATGAGCAGTTCTTC. This chain links TRBV5-1 with TRBJ2-1; D might be TRBD1 (5 bases). Germline V gives CDR1 SGHRS, CDR2 YFSETQ. The CDR3 covers 14 residues. The V gene lost 1 base and the J gene lost 3 bases, with 8 bases spanning the gap.

Points on this clonotype: It is unclear where the CDR3 begins or ends on the DNA, so no DNA is shown, and the CDR3 is as TCRdb lists it. This chain uses TRBV20-1 with TRBJ2-3; TRBD2 reflects the table's D call only, with no check against the DNA. The germline V gene encodes CDR1 DFQATT and CDR2 SNEGSKA (reference sequence). The CDR3 extends over 17 residues, inclusive of both ends. The chain's CDR3 is CSARVAYGTSGIFSEYF.

CDR3 sequence: CASRDWRGEQFF. CDR3 DNA sequence: TGTGCCAGCAGGGACTGGCGCGGGGAGCAGTTCTTC. The rearrangement joins TRBV6-6 to TRBJ2-1; D perhaps matches TRBD2 (5 bases). Germline values: CDR1 MNHNY, CDR2 SVGAGI (reference sequence). Trimming shortened V by 6 bases and J by 10 bases, and 13 bases separated the two germline ends. The CDR3 loop spans 12 amino acids.

In this sample, this clonotype turned up many times. V and J are TRBV15 and TRBJ2-7; TRBD2 aligns across 9 bases. Trimming took 1 base from V and 3 from J; bases not matched to a gene: 4. This CDR3 is 15 amino acids long. Germline V lookup: CDR1 LNHNV, CDR2 YYDKDF (reference sequence). The CDR3 loop is CATSRVTSGYYEQYF. CDR3 nucleotide sequence: TGTGCCACCAGCAGAGTGACTAGCGGTTACTACGAGCAGTACTTC. Using reference TRBV15 and TRBJ2-7 for the parts outside the CDR3, the full variable domain is DAMVIQNPRYQVTQFGKPVTLSCSQTLNHNVMYWYQQKSSQAPKLLFHYYDKDFNNEADTPDNFQSRRPNTSFCFLDIRSPGLGDTAMYLCATSRVTSGYYEQYFGPGTRLTVT.

This clonotype was seen more than once but under ten times. The V call is TRBV4-3, the J call TRBJ2-7; TRBD2 matches at 8 bases. In germline, CDR1 is LGHNA, CDR2 YSLEER. The CDR3 is 18 amino acids. J was trimmed by 0 bases and V by 2 bases; bases with no gene match: 12. The CDR3 bases are TGCGCCAGCAGCCAAAGCAGGGTAGCGGGGTCCTACTCCTACGAGCAGTACTTC. Translating gives CASSQSRVAGSYSYEQYF.

The V and J genes are TRBV7-8 and TRBJ2-5; D is ambiguous. Trimming took 2 bases from V and 5 from J, leaving 12 bases between them. The CDR3 runs to 14 residues. Germline CDR1 reads SGHVS; CDR2 reads FQNEAQ. This CDR3 reads CASSLRSTRETQYF. The CDR3 DNA reads TGTGCCAGCAGCTTACGGTCGACCAGGGAGACCCAGTACTTC. Combining the CDR3 with reference TRBV7-8 and TRBJ2-5 gives the whole variable domain GAGVSQSPRYKVAKRGQDVALRCDPISGHVSLFWYQQALGQGPEFLTYFQNEAQLDKSGLPSDRFFAERPEGSVSTLKIQRTQQEDSAVYLCASSLRSTRETQYFGPGTRLLVL.

This sequence joins TRBV20-1 and TRBJ2-3, with TRBD2 matching over 9 bases. The CDR3 is made up of 15 amino acids. CDR1 DFQATT and CDR2 SNEGSKA come from the germline V gene (reference sequence). V lost 6 bases and J lost 3; bases outside the gene matches: 10. CDR3 DNA sequence: TGCAGTGCCTATGGGTCTAGCGGGACTACAGATACGCAGTATTTT. Its protein is CSAYGSSGTTDTQYF.

The chain recombines TRBV9 with TRBJ2-3; 7 bases are a match to TRBD2. The CDR3 length is 14 residues. After removal of 2 bases from V and 6 bases from J, the junction contained 6 bases not matched to a gene. Per the germline V gene, CDR1 is SGDLS and CDR2 is YYNGEE. The CDR3 DNA reads as TGTGCCAGCAGCGTTGGGGGAGGGCCCGATACGCAGTATTTT. Amino acid sequence: CASSVGGGPDTQYF.